This record covers a single T cell receptor beta chain. V lost 9 bases to trimming and J lost 1 base; unmatched junction nucleotides: 11. Germline CDR1 and CDR2: LNHDA and SQIVND (reference sequence). CDR3 size: 16 residues. This sample stems from a study of blood T cell repertoires in COVID-19. Background on the study: There were acute and convalescent COVID-19 samples, and they came from the United States, Italy and Spain. PBMCs, B-cell-depleted T cells, or T cells provided the cDNA or gDNA that made up the material.

Per the original methods: For nucleated cells, counts were estimated from reference gene primer amplification. Profiling relied on immunoSEQ multiplex PCR, and the TCRdb table lists in-frame clones only, not all of them. From that table come the V and J calls and clone size; the DNA was used to work out D and trimming. The sample lists a few hundred thousand clones, about nine tenths occurring once. The V gene is TRBV19, the J gene TRBJ1-5; 8 nucleotides line up with TRBD1. This TCR was sampled from a man aged 55-75 years with acute or convalescent COVID-19. The sequencing sample was made of peripheral blood. The DNA of the CDR3 is TGTGCCAGCAAGACCGTGCAGGGGGCCAGCAATCAGCCCCAGCATTTT. This encodes CASKTVQGASNQPQHF.